This T cell receptor beta chain originates from a study of PD-1 blockade in mismatch repair-deficient tumors. Findings and caveats of the study: After pembrolizumab, tumor-resident clones rose rapidly, then generally contracted before radiologic responses.

The data were produced by immunoSEQ multiplex PCR, yet TCRdb's version contains in-frame clones alone and is incomplete. The sample carries approximately 63,000 clones, approximately 88% recorded once. Concerning this clone: The antigen is not known.

The CDR3 has 12 residues. Trimming shortened V by 0 bases and J by 2 bases, and 2 bases separated the two germline ends. Germline-derived CDR1 and CDR2 are SEHNR and FQNEAQ (reference sequence). The chain links TRBV7-9 to TRBJ2-7; D uncertain. Material: peripheral blood, obtained 52 weeks after starting pembrolizumab. The receptor was derived from an adult with mismatch repair-deficient cancer. The CDR3: CASSLAAYEQYF. For the CDR3, the DNA is TGTGCCAGCAGCTTAGCGGCCTACGAGCAGTACTTC.